The entry that follows covers one T cell receptor beta chain sequence. Its target is unknown. This entry is derived from a study of cytomegalovirus exposure and HLA in healthy donors. The PCR employed 60 Vbeta primers together with 13 Jbeta primers. Repertoires were generated with immunoSEQ multiplex PCR, while TCRdb's copy carries only in-frame clones and drops some. The data contain roughly 110,000 clones, over 70% of them singletons. Findings and caveats of the study: Within an earlier analysis, most TCR beta V segments proved productive either about 87% or about 30% of the time. Relative to equally common others, HLA-associated TCR beta chains showed greater clonal expansion in a later analysis.

The CDR3 sequence is 15 residues long. Germline CDR1 PRHDT, CDR2 FYEKMQ (reference sequence). J lost 7 bases, V lost 5 bases, and 8 bases had no gene match. This clonotype was obtained from a man younger than 40 in good health and CMV-seronegative. Sequences were obtained from PBMCs. The chain links TRBV13 to TRBJ2-1; 10 bases fit TRBD2. The CDR3 loop reads CASSPGLAGVNEQFF. The CDR3 DNA sequence: TGTGCCAGCAGCCCCGGCCTAGCGGGGGTGAATGAGCAGTTCTTC.